The source of this T cell receptor (beta chain) is a study of chemoradiotherapy in HPV16-positive cancers. Looking at the study overall: A couple of HPV16-positive patients' cells yielded candidate HPV-specific clones and common motifs. General study findings and limits: Candidate HPV-specific clones and E7-related TCR motifs grew in tumor during treatment. Better recurrence-free survival went with HPV-responsive T-cell expansion in HPV16-positive patients.

This table comes from immunoSEQ multiplex PCR, and its TCRdb copy is limited to in-frame clones, with some not included. The data contain roughly 6,700 clones, more than 80% of them singletons. Of note for this clone: Its matching antigen is unknown.

The ends were cut back, 0 bases at V and 4 bases at J, with 14 bases in the middle. CDR1 SGHDT and CDR2 YYEEEE come from the germline V gene. There are 16 residues in the CDR3. The chain has TRBV5-6 and TRBJ2-4; weak D call: TRBD2 (6 bases). The sequences come from tumor tissue, collected from a patient who underwent chemoradiotherapy. The receptor comes from a human donor with HPV-associated anogenital cancer. The chain's CDR3 is CASSLGPDYRKNIQYF. Here the CDR3 DNA reads TGTGCCAGCAGCTTGGGACCGGACTATCGGAAAAACATTCAGTACTTC.